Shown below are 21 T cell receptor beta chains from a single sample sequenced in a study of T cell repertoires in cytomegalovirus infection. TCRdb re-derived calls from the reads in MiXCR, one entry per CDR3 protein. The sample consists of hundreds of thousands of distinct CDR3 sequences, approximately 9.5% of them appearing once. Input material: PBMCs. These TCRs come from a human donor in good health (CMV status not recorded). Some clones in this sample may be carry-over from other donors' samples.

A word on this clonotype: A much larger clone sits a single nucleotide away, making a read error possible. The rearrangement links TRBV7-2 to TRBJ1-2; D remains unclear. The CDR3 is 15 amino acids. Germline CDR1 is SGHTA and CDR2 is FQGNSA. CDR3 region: CDSSLAWGEQYGYTF. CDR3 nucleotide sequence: TGTGACAGCAGCTTAGCCTGGGGTGAGCAATATGGCTACACCTTC.

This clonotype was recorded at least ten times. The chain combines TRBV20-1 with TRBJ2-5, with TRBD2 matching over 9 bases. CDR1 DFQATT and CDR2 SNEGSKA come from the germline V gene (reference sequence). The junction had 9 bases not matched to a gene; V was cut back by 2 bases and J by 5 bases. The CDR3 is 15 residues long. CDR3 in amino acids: CSARLPSGGLETQYF. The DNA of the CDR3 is TGCAGTGCTAGATTGCCCAGCGGGGGGCTGGAGACCCAGTACTTC.

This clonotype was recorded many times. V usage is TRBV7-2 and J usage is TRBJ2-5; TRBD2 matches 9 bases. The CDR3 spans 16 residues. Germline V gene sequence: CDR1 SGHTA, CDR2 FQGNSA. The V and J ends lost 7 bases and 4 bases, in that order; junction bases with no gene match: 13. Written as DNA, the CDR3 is TGTGCCAGCACCGCCGGGGGCGGGGGGGCGAGAGAGACCCAGTACTTC. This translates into CASTAGGGGARETQYF.

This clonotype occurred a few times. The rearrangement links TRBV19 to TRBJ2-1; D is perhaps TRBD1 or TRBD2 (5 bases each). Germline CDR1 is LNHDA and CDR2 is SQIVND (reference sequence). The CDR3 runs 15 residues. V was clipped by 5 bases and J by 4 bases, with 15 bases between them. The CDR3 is CASSSRDGSYNEQFF. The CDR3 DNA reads TGTGCCAGTAGTTCACGGGACGGAAGTTACAATGAGCAGTTCTTC.

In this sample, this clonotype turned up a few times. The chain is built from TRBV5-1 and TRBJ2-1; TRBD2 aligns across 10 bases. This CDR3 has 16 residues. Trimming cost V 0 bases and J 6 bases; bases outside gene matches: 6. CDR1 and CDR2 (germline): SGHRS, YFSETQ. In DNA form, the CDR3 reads TGCGCCAGCAGCTTGGTGGGTAGCGGGAGGAGCAATGAGCAGTTCTTC. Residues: CASSLVGSGRSNEQFF.

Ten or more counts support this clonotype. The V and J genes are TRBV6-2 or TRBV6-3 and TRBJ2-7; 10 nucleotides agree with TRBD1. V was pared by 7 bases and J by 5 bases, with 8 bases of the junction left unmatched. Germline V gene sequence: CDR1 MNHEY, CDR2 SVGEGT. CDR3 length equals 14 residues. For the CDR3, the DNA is TGTGCCAGCAAAAGGACAGGGGGTGTCAACGAGCAGTACTTC. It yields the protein CASKRTGGVNEQYF.

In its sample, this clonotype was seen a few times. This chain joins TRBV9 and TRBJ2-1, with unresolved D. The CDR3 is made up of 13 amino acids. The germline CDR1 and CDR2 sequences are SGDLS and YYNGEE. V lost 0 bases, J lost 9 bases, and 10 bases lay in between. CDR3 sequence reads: CASSVGGFSEQFF. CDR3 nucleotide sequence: TGTGCCAGCAGCGTAGGGGGTTTCAGTGAGCAGTTCTTC.

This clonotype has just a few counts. CDR3 nucleotides: TGTGCCAGCTCCCTTATGGGGACGAACACTGAAGCTTTCTTT. Protein sequence: CASSLMGTNTEAFF. This chain connects TRBV6-1 to TRBJ1-1, with D maybe TRBD1 (5 bases). CDR1 MNHNS and CDR2 SASEGT come from the germline V gene. Trimming stripped 8 bases from V and 1 base from J, with 14 bases between. The CDR3 loop spans 14 amino acids.

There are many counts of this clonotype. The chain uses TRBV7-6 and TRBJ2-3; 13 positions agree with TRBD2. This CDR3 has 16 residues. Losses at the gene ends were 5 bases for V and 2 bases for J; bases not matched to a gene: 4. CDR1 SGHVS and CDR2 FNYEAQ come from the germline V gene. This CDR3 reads CASSVTSGGATDTQYF. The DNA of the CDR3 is TGTGCCAGCAGCGTTACTAGCGGGGGGGCCACAGATACGCAGTATTTT.

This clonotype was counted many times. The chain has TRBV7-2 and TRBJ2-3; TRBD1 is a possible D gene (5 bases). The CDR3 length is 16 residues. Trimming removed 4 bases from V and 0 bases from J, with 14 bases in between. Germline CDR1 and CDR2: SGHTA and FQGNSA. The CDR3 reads CASSSRPSGSTDTQYF. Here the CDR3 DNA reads TGTGCCAGCAGCTCACGGCCTTCAGGGAGCACAGATACGCAGTATTTT. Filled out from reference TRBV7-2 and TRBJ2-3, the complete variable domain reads GAGVSQSPSNKVTEKGKDVELRCDPISGHTALYWYRQSLGQGLEFLIYFQGNSAPDKSGLPSDRFSAERTGGSVSTLTIQRTQQEDSAVYLCASSSRPSGSTDTQYFGPGTRLTVL.

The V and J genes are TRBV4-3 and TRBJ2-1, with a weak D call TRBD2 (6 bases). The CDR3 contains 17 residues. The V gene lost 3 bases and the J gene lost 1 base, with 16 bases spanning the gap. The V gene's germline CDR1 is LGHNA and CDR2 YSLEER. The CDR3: CASSQRSQRVSYNEQFF. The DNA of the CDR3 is TGCGCCAGCAGCCAGCGCAGCCAGCGGGTATCCTACAATGAGCAGTTCTTC.

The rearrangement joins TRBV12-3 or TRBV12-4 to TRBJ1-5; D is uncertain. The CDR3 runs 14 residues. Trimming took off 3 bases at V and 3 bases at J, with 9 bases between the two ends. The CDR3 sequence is CASSLVPNNQPQHF. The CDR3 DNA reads TGTGCCAGCAGTTTGGTGCCGAACAATCAGCCCCAGCATTTT.

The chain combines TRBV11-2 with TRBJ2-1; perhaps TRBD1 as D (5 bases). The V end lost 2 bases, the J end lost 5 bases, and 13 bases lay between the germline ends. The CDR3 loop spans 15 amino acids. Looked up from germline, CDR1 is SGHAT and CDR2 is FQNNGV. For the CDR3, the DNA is TGTGCCAGCAGCTTAAGGCAGGGAACCGACAATGAGCAGTTCTTC. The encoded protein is CASSLRQGTDNEQFF.

The DNA of the CDR3 is TGTGCCAGCAGTTTAGCCGGGGACGCACGAGATACGCAGTATTTT. Amino acids: CASSLAGDARDTQYF. The J gene is TRBJ2-3, the V gene TRBV28, with D possibly called TRBD1 or TRBD2 (5 bases each). The germline gives CDR1 MDHEN, CDR2 SYDVKM. The CDR3 has 15 amino acids. Deletions cut 2 bases from V and 5 bases from J, with 14 bases between.

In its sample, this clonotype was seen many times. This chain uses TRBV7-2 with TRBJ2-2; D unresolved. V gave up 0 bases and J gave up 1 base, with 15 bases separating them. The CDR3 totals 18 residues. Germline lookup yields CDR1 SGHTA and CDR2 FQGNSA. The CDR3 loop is CASSLAPPVWLNTGELFF. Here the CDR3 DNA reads TGTGCCAGCAGCTTAGCGCCCCCTGTTTGGTTGAACACCGGGGAGCTGTTTTTT.

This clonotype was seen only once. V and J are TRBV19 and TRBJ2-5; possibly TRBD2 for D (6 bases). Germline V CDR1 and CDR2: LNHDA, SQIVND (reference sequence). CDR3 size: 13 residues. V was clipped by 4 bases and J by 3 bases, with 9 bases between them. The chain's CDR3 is CASSKPGEETQYF. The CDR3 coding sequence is TGTGCCAGTAGTAAACCGGGGGAAGAGACCCAGTACTTC.

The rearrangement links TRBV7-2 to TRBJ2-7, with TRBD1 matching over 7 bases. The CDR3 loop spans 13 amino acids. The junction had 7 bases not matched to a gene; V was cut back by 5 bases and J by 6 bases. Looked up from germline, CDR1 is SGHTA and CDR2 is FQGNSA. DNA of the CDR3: TGTGCCAGCAGCCTTAAACAGGGGCGCGAGCAGTACTTC. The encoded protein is CASSLKQGREQYF.

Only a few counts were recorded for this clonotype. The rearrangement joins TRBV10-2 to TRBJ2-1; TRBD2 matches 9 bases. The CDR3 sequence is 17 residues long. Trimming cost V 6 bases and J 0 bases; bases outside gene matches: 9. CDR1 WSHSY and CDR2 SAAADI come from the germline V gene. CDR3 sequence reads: CASRGSGSQSSYNEQFF. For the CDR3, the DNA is TGCGCCAGCAGAGGTAGCGGGAGCCAGAGCTCCTACAATGAGCAGTTCTTC.

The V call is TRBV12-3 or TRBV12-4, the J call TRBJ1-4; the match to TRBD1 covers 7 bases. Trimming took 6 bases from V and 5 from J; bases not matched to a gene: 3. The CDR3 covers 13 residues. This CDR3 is CASSLTGNEKLFF. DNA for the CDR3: TGTGCCAGCAGCCTGACAGGGAATGAAAAACTGTTTTTT.

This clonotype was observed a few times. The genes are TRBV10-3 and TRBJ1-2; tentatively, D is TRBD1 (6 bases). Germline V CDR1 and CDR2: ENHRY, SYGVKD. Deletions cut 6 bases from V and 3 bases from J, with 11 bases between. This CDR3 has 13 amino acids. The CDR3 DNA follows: TGTGCCATCAGGATGCGGACAGACTATGGCTACACCTTC. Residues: CAIRMRTDYGYTF.

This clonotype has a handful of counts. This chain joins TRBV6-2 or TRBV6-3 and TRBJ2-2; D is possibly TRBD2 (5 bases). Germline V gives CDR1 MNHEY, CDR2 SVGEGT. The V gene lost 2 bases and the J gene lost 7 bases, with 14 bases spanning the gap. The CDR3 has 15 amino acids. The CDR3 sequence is CASSYHERSGGELFF. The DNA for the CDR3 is TGTGCCAGCAGTTACCATGAACGGAGCGGCGGGGAGCTGTTTTTT.